Relative to its sample, the clone carrying this T cell receptor (beta chain) is medium-sized. Its target is unknown. Per germline, CDR1 DFQATT and CDR2 SNEGSKA (reference sequence). The CDR3 covers 14 residues. The ends were cut back, 5 bases at V and 4 bases at J, with 15 bases in the middle. This sample stems from a study of spatial heterogeneity in lung cancer. Background on the study: Samples came from some 73 TRACERx patients with untreated early-stage lung cancer. General study points: The study found ubiquitous expanded tumor TCRs in blood more at resection than follow-up.

In the library, each TCR cDNA molecule bore its own unique molecular identifier. TCRdb re-analysed the 5' RACE reads in MiXCR, keeping a single row per CDR3 protein. This sample has about 1,200 distinct CDR3 sequences, with 20% to 25% found just once. Regarding time point: blood at routine non-recurrence follow-up after resection. The sequenced material consisted of unsorted whole RNA from tumor, nontumor lung or frozen PBMC. The chain has TRBV20-1 and TRBJ1-5, with a tentative D call TRBD1 (5 bases). The sequences come from PBMCs, collected at follow-up. The receptor's source is a male donor with early-stage non-small cell lung cancer. The CDR3 loop is CSAGTSGLNQPQHF. CDR3 DNA: TGCAGTGCTGGAACCTCGGGACTTAATCAGCCCCAGCATTTT.